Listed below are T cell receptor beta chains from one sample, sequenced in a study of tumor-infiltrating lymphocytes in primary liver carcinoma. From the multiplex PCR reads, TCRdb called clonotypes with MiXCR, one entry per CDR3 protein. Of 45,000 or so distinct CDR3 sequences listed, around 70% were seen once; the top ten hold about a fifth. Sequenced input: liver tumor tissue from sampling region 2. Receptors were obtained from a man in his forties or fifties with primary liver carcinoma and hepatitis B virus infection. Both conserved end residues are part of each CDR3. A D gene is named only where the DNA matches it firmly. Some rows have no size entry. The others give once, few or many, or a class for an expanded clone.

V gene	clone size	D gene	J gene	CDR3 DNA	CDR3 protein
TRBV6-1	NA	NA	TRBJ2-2	TGTGCCAGCAAGGATTTGGGCGGCGTAACCGAGGAGCTGTTTTTT	CASKDLGGVTEELFF
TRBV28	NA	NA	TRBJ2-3	TGTGTCAGCAGTCAGGGTGGTAGCACATATACGCAGTATTTT	CVSSQGGSTYTQYF
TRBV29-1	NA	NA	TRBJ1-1	TGCAGCGCTTCTGTAGGGTGGGGCATGAACACTGAAGCTTTCTTT	CSASVGWGMNTEAFF
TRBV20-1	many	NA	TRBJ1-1	TGCAGTGCTCTACGGGGAAGCACTGAAGCTTTCTTT	CSALRGSTEAFF
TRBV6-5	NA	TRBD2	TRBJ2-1	TGTACCAGCAGCAGACTAGCCTCCAATGAGCAGTTCTTC	CTSSRLASNEQFF
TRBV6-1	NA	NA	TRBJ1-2	TGTGCCAGCAGTCCCCAGGGAACCGGTGGCTACATCTTC	CASSPQGTGGYIF
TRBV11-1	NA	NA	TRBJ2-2	TGTGGCACTAGCTTTTGGGACACCGGGGAGCTGTTTTTT	CGTSFWDTGELFF
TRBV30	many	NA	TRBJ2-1	TGTGCCTGGAGTGTACAGGTCGCGAGTCCTCCGCCGTTCTTC	CAWSVQVASPPPFF
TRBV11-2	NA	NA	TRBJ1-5	TGTGCCAGCGGCTTAGTAGGAGTAACAGGGAGCAATCAGTCCCAGCATTTT	CASGLVGVTGSNQSQHF
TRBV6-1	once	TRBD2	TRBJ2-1	TGTACCAGCAATACCGGGACTAGTGGCCAATGGGAGCAGTTCTTC	CTSNTGTSGQWEQFF
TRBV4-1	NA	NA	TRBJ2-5	TGCACCAGCAGGCCAGGGTACCAAGAGACCCAGTACTTC	CTSRPGYQETQYF